This passage covers 20 T cell receptor beta chains from one sample sequenced in a study of PD-1 blockade in classical Hodgkin lymphoma. Each patient's relapse followed autologous stem cell transplantation, and brentuximab vedotin exposure varied. Only in-frame clones appear in the TCRdb table, and some are missing; sequencing was by immunoSEQ multiplex PCR. Of tens of thousands of clones detected, 80% appear once; the ten largest clones hold about 18%. This sample comprised peripheral blood mononuclear cells (PBMCs), obtained before the second cycle of nivolumab. The source is a human donor with classical Hodgkin lymphoma.

This CDR3 reads CAGGRSNTGELFF. CDR3 coding DNA: TGTGCCGGCGGGAGGTCAAACACCGGGGAGCTGTTTTTT. This chain uses TRBV18 with TRBJ2-2; 8 bases map to TRBD2. Germline trimming cut 11 bases from V and 2 bases from J; bases unmatched to any gene: 4. The CDR3 sequence is 13 residues long. Per germline, CDR1 KGHSH and CDR2 LQKENI. Using reference TRBV18 and TRBJ2-2 for the parts outside the CDR3, the full variable domain is NAGVMQNPRHLVRRRGQEARLRCSPMKGHSHVYWYRQLPEEGLKFMVYLQKENIIDESGMPKERFSAEFPKEGPSILRIQQVVRGDSAAYFCAGGRSNTGELFFGEGSRLTVL.

The CDR3 region has the DNA TGTGCCAGCAAGGGGGTGGGCTACAATGAGCAGTTCTTC. Translating gives CASKGVGYNEQFF. The chain has TRBV6-5 and TRBJ2-1, with D perhaps matching TRBD1 (6 bases). Trimming removed 7 bases from V and 3 bases from J, with 10 bases in between. The CDR3 has 13 amino acids. The germline V gene encodes CDR1 MNHEY and CDR2 SVGAGI.

The chain couples TRBV6-1 to TRBJ1-5; tentative D call: TRBD1 (5 bases). Between the trimmed V and J ends, which lost 9 bases and 0 bases, there was a span of 15 bases. The CDR3 runs to 15 residues. CDR1 is MNHNS and CDR2 is SASEGT in the germline V gene. The CDR3, as DNA: TGTGCCAGTAAGGACACAAGGTTTAGCAATCAGCCCCAGCATTTT. It specifies CASKDTRFSNQPQHF.

The gene calls are TRBV10-3 and TRBJ2-2, with 8 bases lining up with TRBD1. The trim removed 6 bases at V and 3 bases at J, leaving 3 bases unmatched. CDR1 and CDR2 (germline): ENHRY, SYGVKD. CDR3 length: 14 residues. As DNA, the CDR3 is TGTGCCATCAGACAGACAGGGGACACCGGGGAGCTGTTTTTT. Amino acids: CAIRQTGDTGELFF.

This rearrangement joins TRBV19 to TRBJ2-1; the D gene could be TRBD1 or TRBD2 (6 bases each). The V gene's germline CDR1 is LNHDA and CDR2 SQIVND (reference sequence). The CDR3 is 16 amino acids. Trimming took 7 bases from V and 3 from J, leaving 19 bases between them. In DNA, the CDR3 is TGTGCCAGTACCGGGAGTTCCGGACAGAGCTACAATGAGCAGTTCTTC. Its protein product is CASTGSSGQSYNEQFF.

The CDR3 DNA reads TGTGCCCGCCCCAAATTTTTGGAAGGCTACACCTTC. It is translated as CARPKFLEGYTF. This chain links TRBV9 with TRBJ1-2; D ambiguous. V was cut by 10 bases and J by 8 bases, with 18 bases left in between. Germline-derived CDR1 and CDR2 are SGDLS and YYNGEE. There are 12 residues in the CDR3. Complete variable domain (other parts from reference TRBV9 and TRBJ1-2): DSGVTQTPKHLITATGQRVTLRCSPRSGDLSVYWYQQSLDQGLQFLIQYYNGEERAKGNILERFSAQQFPDLHSELNLSSLELGDSALYFCARPKFLEGYTFGSGTRLTVV.

The V and J genes are TRBV28 and TRBJ2-2; 8 bases line up with TRBD1. Germline assignment: CDR1 MDHEN and CDR2 SYDVKM. The CDR3 totals 16 residues. The V segment lost 7 bases and the J segment 4 bases; nucleotides outside the gene matches: 11. The CDR3 reads CASTSPRTGTTGELFF. The CDR3 nucleotides read TGTGCCAGCACCTCTCCTCGGACAGGGACCACCGGGGAGCTGTTTTTT.

This chain joins TRBV5-4 and TRBJ2-1; D gene uncertain. Germline assignment: CDR1 SGHNT and CDR2 YYREEE (reference sequence). V shed 5 bases and J shed 5 bases, with 8 bases lying between them. This CDR3 has 12 amino acids. The chain's CDR3 is CASSPRDNEQFF. The CDR3 DNA reads as TGTGCCAGCAGTCCTCGGGACAATGAGCAGTTCTTC.

The V gene is TRBV28, the J gene TRBJ2-7; TRBD2 aligns across 11 bases. The V and J ends lost 1 base and 3 bases, in that order; junction bases with no gene match: 2. The CDR3 spans 15 residues. CDR1 and CDR2 from the germline V gene are MDHEN and SYDVKM. The CDR3 DNA reads TGTGCCAGCAGTTTATCGCTAGCGGGAGGCTACGAGCAGTACTTC. Protein sequence: CASSLSLAGGYEQYF.

CDR3 loop: CASSFFSGGASEAFF. The CDR3, as DNA: TGCGCCAGCAGCTTTTTTTCAGGGGGCGCATCTGAAGCTTTCTTT. The chain links TRBV5-1 to TRBJ1-1, with TRBD1 identical over 8 bases. Germline trimming cut 2 bases from V and 6 bases from J; bases unmatched to any gene: 9. CDR3 length equals 15 residues. Germline CDR1 and CDR2: SGHRS and YFSETQ.

The chain has TRBV19 and TRBJ1-1; D not certain. The CDR3 sequence is 17 residues long. The germline CDR1 and CDR2 sequences are LNHDA and SQIVND (reference sequence). The ends were cut back, 4 bases at V and 0 bases at J, with 18 bases in the middle. The DNA of the CDR3 is TGTGCCAGTAGTAAACCCAGCCGGGGAAGAATGAACACTGAAGCTTTCTTT. Protein sequence: CASSKPSRGRMNTEAFF.

This chain links TRBV28 with TRBJ1-5; unclear D gene. The CDR3 loop spans 15 amino acids. Trimming cost V 2 bases and J 5 bases, with 13 bases left between them. CDR1 and CDR2 (germline): MDHEN, SYDVKM. The CDR3 protein is CASSLLGNEHQPQHF. In nucleotides, the CDR3 is TGTGCCAGCAGTTTACTGGGGAACGAGCATCAGCCCCAGCATTTT. The complete variable domain, with remaining parts taken from reference TRBV28 and TRBJ1-5, reads DVKVTQSSRYLVKRTGEKVFLECVQDMDHENMFWYRQDPGLGLRLIYFSYDVKMKEKGDIPEGYSVSREKKERFSLILESASTNQTSMYLCASSLLGNEHQPQHFGDGTRLSIL.

The chain joins TRBV27 to TRBJ2-7; 15 bases fit TRBD2. This CDR3 is 17 amino acids long. CDR1 is MNHEY and CDR2 is SMNVEV in the germline V gene (reference sequence). Trimming took 5 bases from V and 2 from J; bases not matched to a gene: 7. CDR3 protein: CASSRGLAGGKPYEQYF. The CDR3 DNA follows: TGTGCCAGCAGTCGAGGACTAGCGGGAGGGAAACCCTACGAGCAGTACTTC.

The rearrangement joins TRBV20-1 to TRBJ2-7, with a tentative D call TRBD1 (5 bases). CDR1 and CDR2 (germline): DFQATT, SNEGSKA (reference sequence). CDR3 size: 11 residues. Trimming removed 3 bases from V and 4 bases from J, with 7 bases in between. The CDR3 here is CSASQGYEQYF. DNA of the CDR3: TGCAGTGCTAGCCAGGGATACGAGCAGTACTTC.

V usage is TRBV6-1 and J usage is TRBJ2-2; possible D gene TRBD2, 5 bases. Germline assignment: CDR1 MNHNS and CDR2 SASEGT. The CDR3 is 14 amino acids. V lost 6 bases and J lost 0, with 8 bases in between. This CDR3 is CASSGVPNTGELFF. Written as DNA, the CDR3 is TGTGCCAGCAGCGGGGTGCCGAACACCGGGGAGCTGTTTTTT.

V usage is TRBV28 and J usage is TRBJ1-1; TRBD1 agrees at 8 bases. The CDR3 sequence is 14 residues long. Per the germline V gene, CDR1 is MDHEN and CDR2 is SYDVKM. J gave up 11 bases and V 5 bases, and 13 bases lay outside the gene matches. The CDR3 sequence is CASSPLPGQGRAFF. CDR3 in DNA: TGTGCCAGCAGTCCCCTTCCCGGACAGGGTAGGGCTTTCTTT.

CDR3 nucleotides: TGTGCCAGCAGTGAATCTGGGGGGCAAGCTGGAAACACCATATATTTT. Translating gives CASSESGGQAGNTIYF. V is TRBV6-1 and J is TRBJ1-3, with D tentatively TRBD1 (6 bases). The CDR3 has 16 amino acids. Per the germline V gene, CDR1 is MNHNS and CDR2 is SASEGT. Trimming stripped 2 bases from V and 2 bases from J, with 13 bases between.

The chain is built from TRBV4-2 and TRBJ2-3; 9 bases align to TRBD2. The CDR3 has 16 residues. Germline CDR1 reads LGHNA; CDR2 reads YNFKEQ. Unmatched junction bases numbered 6, after V lost 5 bases and J lost 0 bases. CDR3 loop: CASSRRLAVSTDTQYF. CDR3 sequence (DNA): TGTGCCAGCAGCAGAAGACTAGCGGTTAGCACAGATACGCAGTATTTT.

The genes are TRBV30 and TRBJ2-5; 7 bases are a match to TRBD1. The V gene end was trimmed by 0 bases and the J gene end by 2 bases; junction bases not matched to a gene: 6. The CDR3 is 15 amino acids. Germline V gene data show CDR1 as GTSNPN and CDR2 as SVGIG (reference sequence). Here the CDR3 reads CAWSVLQGRQETQYF. The CDR3 DNA follows: TGTGCCTGGAGTGTATTACAGGGGCGGCAAGAGACCCAGTACTTC.

The CDR3 loop is CASSIGPGGEQYF. The CDR3 nucleotides read TGCGCCAGCAGCATCGGACCGGGCGGGGAGCAGTACTTC. The chain couples TRBV5-1 to TRBJ2-7; D perhaps matches TRBD2 (5 bases). This CDR3 is built from 13 residues. Trimming took off 4 bases at V and 7 bases at J, with 15 bases between the two ends. Looked up from germline, CDR1 is SGHRS and CDR2 is YFSETQ.